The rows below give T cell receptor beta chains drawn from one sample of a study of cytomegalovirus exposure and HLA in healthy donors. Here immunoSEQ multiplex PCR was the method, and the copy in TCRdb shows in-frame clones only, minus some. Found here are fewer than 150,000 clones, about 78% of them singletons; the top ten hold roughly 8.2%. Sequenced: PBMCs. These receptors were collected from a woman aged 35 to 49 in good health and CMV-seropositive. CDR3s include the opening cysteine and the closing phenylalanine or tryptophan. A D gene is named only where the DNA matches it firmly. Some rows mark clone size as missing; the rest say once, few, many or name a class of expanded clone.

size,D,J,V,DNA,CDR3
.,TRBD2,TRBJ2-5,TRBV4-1,TGCGCCAGCAGCCAAGACGGGACTAGCGGGGGCGGAGAGACCCAGTACTTC,CASSQDGTSGGGETQYF
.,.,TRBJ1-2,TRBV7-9,TGTGCCAGCAGCTTAGGCGGACAATGGGATGGCTACACCTTC,CASSLGGQWDGYTF
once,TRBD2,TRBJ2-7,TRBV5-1,TGCGCCAGCAGCACGGGACGGGGGGCCTACGAGCAGTACTTC,CASSTGRGAYEQYF
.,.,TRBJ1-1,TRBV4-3,TGCGCCAGCAGCCACCAGGGGAGCGGAGGCACTGAAGCTTTCTTT,CASSHQGSGGTEAFF
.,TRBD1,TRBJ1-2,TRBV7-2,TGTGCCAGCAGCCCTGGGACAGGATACTATGGCTACACCTTC,CASSPGTGYYGYTF
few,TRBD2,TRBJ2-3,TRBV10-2,TGCGCCAGCCGTGCGGGGGGGAACACAGATACGCAGTATTTT,CASRAGGNTDTQYF
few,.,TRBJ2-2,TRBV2,TGTGCCAGCATGAACTTATATGACAGAAGTGAAAACACCGGGGAGCTGTTTTTT,CASMNLYDRSENTGELFF
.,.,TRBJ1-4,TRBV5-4,TGTGCCAGCAGACAAAGCGTAGGCGAAAAACTGTTTTTT,CASRQSVGEKLFF
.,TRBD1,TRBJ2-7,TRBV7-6,TGTGCCAGCAGAACAGGGGGCGCGGTTCGGCAGTACTTC,CASRTGGAVRQYF
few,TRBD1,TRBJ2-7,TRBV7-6,TGTGCCAGCAGTTATGCCTCCGGGACAGGGGGAGGCGAGCAGTACTTC,CASSYASGTGGGEQYF
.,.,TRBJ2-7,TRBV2,TGTGCCAGCAGTGCCCGGGATTACTCCTACGAGCAGTACTTC,CASSARDYSYEQYF
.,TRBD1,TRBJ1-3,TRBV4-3,TGCGCCAGCAGCCAAGATACAGGGGGCTTTGGAAACACCATATATTTT,CASSQDTGGFGNTIYF
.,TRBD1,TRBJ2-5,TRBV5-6,TGTGCCAGCAGCCGACCCGGACAGGGAGAGACCCAGTACTTC,CASSRPGQGETQYF
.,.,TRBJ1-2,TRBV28,TGTGCCAGCACAGGACGGGGCAGGGGAAACGGCTACACCTTC,CASTGRGRGNGYTF
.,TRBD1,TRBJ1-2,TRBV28,TGTGCCAGCACCGACAGGGCATTATTGGACTATGGCTACACCTTC,CASTDRALLDYGYTF
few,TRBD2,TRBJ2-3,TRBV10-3,TGTGCCATCGCGCCAGCGGGGGGCACAGATACGCAGTATTTT,CAIAPAGGTDTQYF
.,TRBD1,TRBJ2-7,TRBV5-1,TGCGCCAGCAGCTCGGAGACAGGGCGCGGCGAGCAGTACTTC,CASSSETGRGEQYF
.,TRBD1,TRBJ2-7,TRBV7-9,TGTGCCAGCAGCTTTCGGACAGGGACCTACGAGCAGTACTTC,CASSFRTGTYEQYF
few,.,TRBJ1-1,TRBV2,TGTGCCAGCAGTCCAAGGACTGAGAACACTGAAGCTTTCTTT,CASSPRTENTEAFF
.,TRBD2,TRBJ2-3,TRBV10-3,TGTGCCGTCAACCCTACTAGCGGGGGGACCTTCCCCACAGATACGCAGTATTTT,CAVNPTSGGTFPTDTQYF
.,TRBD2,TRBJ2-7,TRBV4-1,TGCGCCAGCAAGCGGGATAGCGGGGGGCCTGACCCCTACGAGCAGTACTTC,CASKRDSGGPDPYEQYF
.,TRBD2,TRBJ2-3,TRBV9,TGTGCCAGCAGCCTTAGCGGGGTTAGCACAGATACGCAGTATTTT,CASSLSGVSTDTQYF
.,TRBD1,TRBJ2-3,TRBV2,TGTGCCGGCTCCCGAGACAGGGCAGATACGCAGTATTTT,CAGSRDRADTQYF
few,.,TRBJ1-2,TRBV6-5,TGTGCCAGCAGTTACATAACAGCCTATGGCTACACCTTC,CASSYITAYGYTF
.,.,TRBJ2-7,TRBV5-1,TGCGCCAGCAGCCCGCTGGGCCTGGCTGAGCAGTACTTC,CASSPLGLAEQYF
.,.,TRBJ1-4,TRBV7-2,TGTGCCAGCAGCTTCGGGACATTTAATGAAAAACTGTTTTTT,CASSFGTFNEKLFF
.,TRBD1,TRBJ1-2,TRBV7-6,TGTGCCAGCAGTTTCTCCGGGACAGGGGGTGGCTACACCTTC,CASSFSGTGGGYTF
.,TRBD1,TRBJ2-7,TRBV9,TGTGCCAGCAGCGGAACAGGGGGCAACGACGAGCAGTACTTC,CASSGTGGNDEQYF
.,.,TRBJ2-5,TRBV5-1,TGCGCCAGCAGCTTGGGACTAGTTGAGACCCAGTACTTC,CASSLGLVETQYF
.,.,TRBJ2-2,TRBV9,TGTGCCAGCAGCGTAGGACAGGACGGGGAGCTGTTTTTT,CASSVGQDGELFF
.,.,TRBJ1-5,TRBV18,TGTGCCAGCTCACCAGGGTTTGGGCAAAGCAATCAGCCCCAGCATTTT,CASSPGFGQSNQPQHF
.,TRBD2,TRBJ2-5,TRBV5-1,TGCGCCAGCAGCTTGTACGGGGGGGTACAAGAGACCCAGTACTTC,CASSLYGGVQETQYF
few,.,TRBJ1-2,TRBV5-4,TGTGCCAGCAGCTTTGCAGGGGGCTACACCTTC,CASSFAGGYTF
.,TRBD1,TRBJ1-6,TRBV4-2,TGTGCCAGCAGCCAAGATCCCACAGGGGATGGCTCACCCCTCCACTTT,CASSQDPTGDGSPLHF
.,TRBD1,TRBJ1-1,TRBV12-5,TGTGCTAGTGGTTTGGGAGGGACAGCCCTGGTGACTGAAGCTTTCTTT,CASGLGGTALVTEAFF
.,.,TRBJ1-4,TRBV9,TGTGCCAGCAGCGTAGGTGTAGGGGTTAATGAAAAACTGTTTTTT,CASSVGVGVNEKLFF
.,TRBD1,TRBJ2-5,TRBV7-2,TGTGCCAGCAGCCCAGACAGGGGTTATTGGGAGACCCAGTACTTC,CASSPDRGYWETQYF
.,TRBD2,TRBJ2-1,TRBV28,TGTGCCAGCAGCCCCCCCCAGCGGGGGGCCCTTTTCTCCTACAATGAGCAGTTCTTC,CASSPPQRGALFSYNEQFF
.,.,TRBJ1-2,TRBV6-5,TGTGCCAGCAGTTACCTTACAGGCTATGGCTACACCTTC,CASSYLTGYGYTF
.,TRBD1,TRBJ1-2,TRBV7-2,TGTGCCAGCAGCTTCGGGACAGCCCCTAACTATGGCTACACCTTC,CASSFGTAPNYGYTF
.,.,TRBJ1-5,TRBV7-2,TGTGCCAGCAGCTTCCCCCCCAGGGGTAATCAGCCCCAGCATTTT,CASSFPPRGNQPQHF
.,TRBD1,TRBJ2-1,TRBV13,TGTGCCAGCAGCAAACGACAGGGTAAAGGGCAATGGGAGCAGTTCTTC,CASSKRQGKGQWEQFF
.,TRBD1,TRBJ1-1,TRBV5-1,TGCGCCAGCAGCCAAGGACAGGGTGGCACTGAAGCTTTCTTT,CASSQGQGGTEAFF
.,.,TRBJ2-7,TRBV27,TGTGCCAGCAGTTTATCGAAAGGGGACGAGCAGTACTTC,CASSLSKGDEQYF
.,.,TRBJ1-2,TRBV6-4,TGTGCCAGCTCGCCGGGAGGGGGGGCGAGCTATGGCTACACCTTC,CASSPGGGASYGYTF
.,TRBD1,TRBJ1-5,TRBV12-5,TGTGCTAGTGGCCCGGGACAGGAGGTTAATCAGCCCCAGCATTTT,CASGPGQEVNQPQHF
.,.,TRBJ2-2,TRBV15,TGTGCCACCAGCAGACATGCCGGGGAGCTGTTTTTT,CATSRHAGELFF
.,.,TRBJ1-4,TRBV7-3,TGTGCCAGCAGCTTAAGGGCAGGGGAAAAACTGTTTTTT,CASSLRAGEKLFF
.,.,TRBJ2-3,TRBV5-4,TGTGCCAGCACCCCAAAAACGGGGATTTACACAGATACGCAGTATTTT,CASTPKTGIYTDTQYF
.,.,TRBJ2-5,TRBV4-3,TGCGCCAGCAGCCTACTCCGTGAAGAGACCCAGTACTTC,CASSLLREETQYF
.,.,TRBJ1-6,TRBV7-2,TGTGCCAGCAGCTTAAGTTTCGGGGGACCCAATTCACCCCTCCACTTT,CASSLSFGGPNSPLHF
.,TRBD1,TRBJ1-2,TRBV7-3,TGTGCCAGCAGCTTGTTACAGGGGACTTCCTATGGCTACACCTTC,CASSLLQGTSYGYTF
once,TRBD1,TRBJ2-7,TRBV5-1,TGCGCCAGCAGCTTCTCGACAGGGGCCACCTACGAGCAGTACTTC,CASSFSTGATYEQYF
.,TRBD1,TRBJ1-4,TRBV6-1,TGTGCCAGCAGTCAACAGGGGGCGATTGGTGAAAAACTGTTTTTT,CASSQQGAIGEKLFF
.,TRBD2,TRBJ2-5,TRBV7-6,TGTGCCAGCAGCGGCCTCCGGGACTACACGAGGGAGACCCAGTACTTC,CASSGLRDYTRETQYF
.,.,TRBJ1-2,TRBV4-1,TGCGCCAGCAGCCAAGCTCTCGAGGGAAACTATGGCTACACCTTC,CASSQALEGNYGYTF
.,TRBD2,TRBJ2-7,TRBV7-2,TGTGCCAGCAGCTCGTCCGGGACTAGCAAAACTCAGTACTTC,CASSSSGTSKTQYF